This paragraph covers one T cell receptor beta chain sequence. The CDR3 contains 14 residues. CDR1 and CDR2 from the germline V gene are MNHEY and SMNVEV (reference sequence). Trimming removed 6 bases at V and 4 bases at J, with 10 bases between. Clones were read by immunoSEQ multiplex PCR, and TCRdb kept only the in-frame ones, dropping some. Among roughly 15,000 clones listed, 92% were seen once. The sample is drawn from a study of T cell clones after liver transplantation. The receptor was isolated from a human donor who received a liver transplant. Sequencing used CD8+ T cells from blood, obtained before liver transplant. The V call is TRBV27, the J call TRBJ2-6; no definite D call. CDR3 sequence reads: CASSLMWGANVLTF. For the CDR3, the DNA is TGTGCCAGCAGCCTAATGTGGGGGGCCAACGTCCTGACTTTC.